Below are 18 T cell receptor beta chains sequenced from a single sample in a study of vaccination and CD4 T cells after COVID-19. The treatment denotes: approximately nine-day PBMC culture with coronavirus spike peptide pools or control peptides (ViraFEST assay). Oncomine TCR Beta short-read sequencing was applied to DNA from cultured CD4+ T cells. TCRdb used MiXCR to reprocess the PCR reads, holding one entry per CDR3 protein. Of under 20,000 distinct CDR3 sequences in the sample, 60% to 85% were seen once. Their cognate antigens are unknown. Sequenced material: CD4+ T cells from blood, cultured in vitro, taken after SARS-CoV-2 vaccination. These receptor sequences come from a human donor who received a COVID-19 vaccine.

The rearrangement uses TRBV20-1 and TRBJ1-3, with TRBD1 matching over 7 bases. Germline lookup yields CDR1 DFQATT and CDR2 SNEGSKA (reference sequence). V was clipped by 1 base and J by 4 bases; unmatched bases: 10. CDR3 length: 16 residues. CDR3 nucleotide sequence: TGCAGTGCTAGAGGCTTTCTAACAGGGGTAGGAAACACCATATATTTT. Protein: CSARGFLTGVGNTIYF.

V and J are TRBV11-3 and TRBJ2-6, with unresolved D. CDR3 size: 18 residues. The V end was cut by 6 bases, the J end by 0 bases, with 18 bases between. Germline V gene data show CDR1 as SGHNT and CDR2 as YENEEA. The CDR3 loop is CASRSGDWLRSGANVLTF. In DNA form, the CDR3 reads TGTGCCAGCAGAAGTGGGGATTGGTTGCGCTCTGGGGCCAACGTCCTGACTTTC.

J is TRBJ1-5 and V is TRBV30; a weak D match, TRBD1 (5 bases). Trimming pared 4 bases from V and 9 bases from J, leaving 19 bases between. Per germline, CDR1 GTSNPN and CDR2 SVGIG (reference sequence). The CDR3 is 14 amino acids. As DNA, the CDR3 is TGTGCCTGGAACCCAACAGGACGCCCTTCGCCCCAGCATTTT. It encodes CAWNPTGRPSPQHF.

This rearrangement joins TRBV10-1 to TRBJ2-3, with D perhaps matching TRBD1 (7 bases). Germline CDR1 WNHNN, CDR2 SYGVQD (reference sequence). The CDR3 runs 16 residues. V was clipped by 0 bases and J by 4 bases, with 14 bases between them. This chain's CDR3 is CASSESKEGAADTQYF. CDR3 nucleotides: TGCGCCAGCAGTGAGTCGAAGGAGGGGGCGGCAGATACGCAGTATTTT.

The chain joins TRBV2 to TRBJ1-1, with TRBD1 identical over 7 bases. The germline V gene encodes CDR1 SNHLY and CDR2 FYNNEI. This CDR3 spans 15 amino acids. V dropped 2 bases and J dropped 4; count of bases not matched to a gene: 7. CDR3 nucleotide sequence: TGTGCCAGCAGTGAAAAGGGGGCGCGGAGCACTGAAGCTTTCTTT. This translates into CASSEKGARSTEAFF.

The chain has TRBV20-1 and TRBJ2-3; no reliable D call. V was shortened by 0 bases and J by 0 bases, with 4 bases between the two germline ends. There are 13 residues in the CDR3. Germline loops: CDR1 DFQATT, CDR2 SNEGSKA (reference sequence). CDR3 sequence reads: CSARESSTDTQYF. The CDR3, as DNA: TGCAGTGCTAGAGAGAGCAGCACAGATACGCAGTATTTT.

V usage is TRBV6-5 and J usage is TRBJ1-1; D is possibly TRBD1 (6 bases). The ends were cut back, 6 bases at V and 5 bases at J, with 19 bases in the middle. The length of the CDR3 is 15 residues. Germline V lookup: CDR1 MNHEY, CDR2 SVGAGI. The CDR3 protein is CASRYPSGVGTEAFF. The CDR3 bases are TGTGCCAGCAGATACCCCTCAGGGGTTGGGACTGAAGCTTTCTTT.

The chain is built from TRBV7-9 and TRBJ2-5, with 8 bases identical to TRBD1. Germline CDR1 is SEHNR and CDR2 is FQNEAQ (reference sequence). After removal of 5 bases from V and 1 base from J, the junction contained 6 bases not matched to a gene. The CDR3 covers 15 residues. The DNA for the CDR3 is TGTGCCAGCAGCACGCAGACAGGGGCCCAAGAGACCCAGTACTTC. Its protein product is CASSTQTGAQETQYF.

This clonotype was observed a single time. The rearrangement joins TRBV30 to TRBJ1-1, with D hard to call. This CDR3 contains 15 residues. In germline, CDR1 is GTSNPN, CDR2 SVGIG (reference sequence). Trimming stripped 4 bases from V and 6 bases from J, with 21 bases between. The CDR3 protein is CAWTRSVNPGSEAFF. The CDR3 DNA reads as TGTGCCTGGACACGGTCCGTAAACCCGGGCTCTGAAGCTTTCTTT.

The chain has TRBV20-1 and TRBJ1-5; D not certain. The V gene's germline CDR1 is DFQATT and CDR2 SNEGSKA (reference sequence). This CDR3 is built from 17 residues. Trimming stripped 0 bases from V and 4 bases from J, with 19 bases between. The CDR3 sequence is CSARDESKIQLNQPQHF. The CDR3 DNA sequence: TGCAGTGCTAGAGACGAGAGTAAAATACAACTGAATCAGCCCCAGCATTTT.

The CDR3 region has the DNA TGCAGTGGGGGGGAGCTCGCATATGGCTACACCTTC. Protein product: CSGGELAYGYTF. This rearrangement joins TRBV20-1 to TRBJ1-2; tentatively, D is TRBD1 (5 bases). The germline V and J ends were trimmed by 7 bases and 5 bases, with 14 bases remaining between them. The CDR3 is 12 amino acids. Germline CDR1 is DFQATT and CDR2 is SNEGSKA (reference sequence).

The chain joins TRBV30 to TRBJ2-3; D is possibly TRBD1 (8 bases). Germline CDR1 GTSNPN, CDR2 SVGIG (reference sequence). There are 15 residues in the CDR3. V lost 4 bases to trimming and J lost 4 bases, with 18 bases between them. CDR3 in DNA: TGTGCCTGGACCCCAACAGGGGGGGGGTCAGATACGCAGTATTTT. Its protein product is CAWTPTGGGSDTQYF.

V is TRBV7-8 and J is TRBJ1-2, with a weak D call TRBD1 (5 bases). CDR3 length: 15 residues. Germline V gives CDR1 SGHVS, CDR2 FQNEAQ. The V end was cut by 0 bases, the J end by 4 bases, with 12 bases between. The chain's CDR3 is CASSLAGDLSYGYTF. CDR3 sequence (DNA): TGTGCCAGCAGCTTAGCGGGGGACCTCTCCTATGGCTACACCTTC.

The chain is built from TRBV20-1 and TRBJ1-5; 8 positions match TRBD1. The CDR3 loop spans 13 amino acids. V gave up 8 bases and J gave up 6 bases; unmatched junction bases: 9. Germline-derived CDR1 and CDR2 are DFQATT and SNEGSKA (reference sequence). The CDR3, as DNA: TGCAGTCTAGCGGACAGGGCAGGTCAGCCCCAGCATTTT. The encoded protein is CSLADRAGQPQHF.

This chain uses TRBV12-2 with TRBJ1-2; TRBD1 reflects the table's D call only, with no check against the DNA. TRBV12-2 is noted as a pseudogene. This CDR3 contains 17 residues. CDR3 loop: CASRLWTRGRSYYGYTF. In nucleotides, the CDR3 is TGTGCAAGTCGCTTGTGGACCAGGGGGCGGTCTTACTATGGCTACACCTTC.

This clonotype has only a few counts. The genes are TRBV20-1 and TRBJ2-5; 11 positions agree with TRBD2. The V gene end was trimmed by 3 bases and the J gene end by 2 bases; junction bases not matched to a gene: 5. The CDR3 contains 15 residues. Germline loops: CDR1 DFQATT, CDR2 SNEGSKA (reference sequence). CDR3 loop: CSASSGLAVQETQYF. As DNA, the CDR3 is TGCAGTGCTAGCTCGGGACTAGCGGTACAAGAGACCCAGTACTTC.

This sequence joins TRBV20-1 and TRBJ1-2; no firm D call. The V and J ends lost 3 bases and 0 bases respectively, with 11 bases between them. Looked up from germline, CDR1 is DFQATT and CDR2 is SNEGSKA (reference sequence). The CDR3 totals 14 residues. The CDR3 sequence: CSARTVGTNYGYTF. The CDR3 nucleotides read TGCAGTGCTAGGACTGTAGGAACTAACTATGGCTACACCTTC.

This clonotype was observed a single time. V is TRBV28 and J is TRBJ1-4, with D tentatively TRBD1 (5 bases). V lost 8 bases and J 8 bases, leaving 24 bases between the germline ends. The CDR3 extends over 16 amino acids. CDR1 MDHEN and CDR2 SYDVKM come from the germline V gene. CDR3 sequence reads: CASVFSGARSGEKLFF. The CDR3 DNA is TGTGCCAGCGTTTTCTCCGGGGCCCGGTCCGGCGAAAAACTGTTTTTT.